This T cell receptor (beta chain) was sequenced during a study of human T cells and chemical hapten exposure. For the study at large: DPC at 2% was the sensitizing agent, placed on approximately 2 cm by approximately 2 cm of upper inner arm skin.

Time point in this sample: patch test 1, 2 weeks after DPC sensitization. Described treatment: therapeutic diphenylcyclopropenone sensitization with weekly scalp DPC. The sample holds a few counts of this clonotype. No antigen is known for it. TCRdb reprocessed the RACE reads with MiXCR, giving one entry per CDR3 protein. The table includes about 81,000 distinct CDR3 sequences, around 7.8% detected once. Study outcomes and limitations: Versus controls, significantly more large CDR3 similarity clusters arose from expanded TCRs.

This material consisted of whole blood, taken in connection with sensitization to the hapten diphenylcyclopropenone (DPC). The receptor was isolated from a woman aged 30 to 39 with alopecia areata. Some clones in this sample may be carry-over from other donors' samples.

CDR3 bases: TGTGCCATCGGGACCGGGAGAGAGGGCGAGCAGTACTTC. It codes for CAIGTGREGEQYF. The rearrangement uses TRBV10-3 and TRBJ2-7; a weak D match, TRBD2 (6 bases). Germline CDR1 and CDR2: ENHRY and SYGVKD. V was shortened by 8 bases and J by 6 bases, with 17 bases between the two germline ends. The CDR3 is 13 residues long.